The next 8 T cell receptor beta chains were all read from a single sample in a study of T cell responses to AZD1222 COVID-19 vaccine. Produced via immunoSEQ multiplex PCR; TCRdb's table is partial and in-frame only. The sample holds approximately 140,000 clones; about 88% are singletons and the top ten take 4.5% to 6.5%. Sequenced here: peripheral blood, sampled on day 0 of AZD1222 vaccination. The origin of the receptors is an adult in good health.

The rearrangement uses TRBV6-6 and TRBJ1-1; tentatively, D is TRBD1 (6 bases). The length of the CDR3 is 14 residues. V lost 6 bases and J lost 5, with 16 bases in between. The germline V gene encodes CDR1 MNHNY and CDR2 SVGAGI (reference sequence). The CDR3 loop is CASSRWGRGTEAFF. The CDR3 coding sequence is TGTGCCAGCAGCCGGTGGGGGCGCGGGACTGAAGCTTTCTTT.

The chain recombines TRBV11-3 with TRBJ1-4, with TRBD1 matching over 9 bases. CDR1 is SGHNT, CDR2 YENEEA, per germline. V shed 2 bases, J shed 1 base, and the junction held 14 bases outside the gene matches. CDR3 length: 20 residues. CDR3 loop: CASSLFRDRVKGETNEKLFF. In DNA form, the CDR3 reads TGTGCCAGCAGCTTATTCCGGGACAGGGTAAAAGGGGAAACTAATGAAAAACTGTTTTTT.

The chain links TRBV7-2 to TRBJ1-5; TRBD1 might be the D (6 bases). The germline gives CDR1 SGHTA, CDR2 FQGNSA. V lost 1 base to trimming and J lost 6 bases, with 10 bases between them. The CDR3 extends over 14 amino acids. As DNA, the CDR3 is TGTGCCAGCAGCTTAGATACAGGGCCTCAGCCCCAGCATTTT. Protein: CASSLDTGPQPQHF. Complete variable domain (other parts from reference TRBV7-2 and TRBJ1-5): GAGVSQSPSNKVTEKGKDVELRCDPISGHTALYWYRQSLGQGLEFLIYFQGNSAPDKSGLPSDRFSAERTGGSVSTLTIQRTQQEDSAVYLCASSLDTGPQPQHFGDGTRLSIL.

The genes are TRBV18 and TRBJ1-1, with TRBD1 as a possible D gene (5 bases). The CDR3 loop spans 15 amino acids. Trimming took off 5 bases at V and 4 bases at J, with 17 bases between the two ends. Germline V gene lookup returns CDR1 KGHSH and CDR2 LQKENI. CDR3 residues: CASSSSAGVGTEAFF. As DNA, the CDR3 is TGTGCCAGCTCATCCTCGGCGGGGGTGGGCACTGAAGCTTTCTTT.

V and J are TRBV7-2 and TRBJ1-5, with 8 bases matching TRBD1. The V gene end was trimmed by 0 bases and the J gene end by 4 bases; junction bases not matched to a gene: 2. Germline V gives CDR1 SGHTA, CDR2 FQGNSA. CDR3 length equals 15 residues. The CDR3 DNA sequence: TGTGCCAGCAGCTTAGCAGGACAGGGAAATCAGCCCCAGCATTTT. It encodes CASSLAGQGNQPQHF. The full variable domain, with the rest looked up from reference TRBV7-2 and TRBJ1-5, is GAGVSQSPSNKVTEKGKDVELRCDPISGHTALYWYRQSLGQGLEFLIYFQGNSAPDKSGLPSDRFSAERTGGSVSTLTIQRTQQEDSAVYLCASSLAGQGNQPQHFGDGTRLSIL.

The chain recombines TRBV9 with TRBJ1-4; 10 bases agree with TRBD1. Per the germline V gene, CDR1 is SGDLS and CDR2 is YYNGEE. V gave up 0 bases and J gave up 6 bases; unmatched junction bases: 2. The CDR3 runs to 15 residues. DNA for the CDR3: TGTGCCAGCAGCGTAGGAGGGACAGGGGATGAAAAACTGTTTTTT. Residues: CASSVGGTGDEKLFF.

The J gene is TRBJ2-7, the V gene TRBV10-3; TRBD2 aligns across 8 bases. The CDR3 has 13 residues. Germline V gene data show CDR1 as ENHRY and CDR2 as SYGVKD. With V trimmed by 6 bases and J by 5 bases, 6 bases remained unmatched. CDR3 in amino acids: CAIRGSGAHEQYF. CDR3 DNA: TGTGCCATCAGGGGTAGCGGGGCCCACGAGCAGTACTTC.

The chain carries TRBV11-3 and TRBJ2-1, with D perhaps TRBD2 (5 bases). This CDR3 is built from 15 residues. V lost 5 bases, J lost 5 bases, and 16 bases lay in between. CDR1 is SGHNT, CDR2 YENEEA, per germline. CDR3 loop: CASSPQEPGNNEQFF. The CDR3 bases are TGTGCCAGCAGCCCCCAGGAGCCGGGGAACAATGAGCAGTTCTTC. Together with reference TRBV11-3 and TRBJ2-1, the CDR3 gives the full variable domain: EAGVVQSPRYKIIEKKQPVAFWCNPISGHNTLYWYLQNLGQGPELLIRYENEEAVDDSQLPKDRFSAERLKGVDSTLKIQPAELGDSAVYLCASSPQEPGNNEQFFGPGTRLTVL.